This TCR beta chain was captured in a study of identical twins. CDR3 length equals 21 residues. Germline assignment: CDR1 DFQATT and CDR2 SNEGSKA (reference sequence). A single record per CDR3 protein comes from TCRdb applying MiXCR to the 5' RACE reads. The table includes 1.5 million to 2 million distinct CDR3 sequences, 32% detected once. Worth noting for this clonotype: A junction end diverges from the germline sequence, so it may reflect a read error.

Sample: cord blood. The V gene is TRBV20-1, the J gene TRBJ2-7; D is perhaps TRBD1 or TRBD2 (11 bases each). This receptor was taken from a newborn girl in good health. CDR3: CSARDPTGTGGTSGSVGEQYF. The CDR3 DNA sequence: TGCAGTGCTCGAGACCCGACCGGGACAGGGGGAACTAGCGGGAGTGTTGGGGAGCAGTACTTC.